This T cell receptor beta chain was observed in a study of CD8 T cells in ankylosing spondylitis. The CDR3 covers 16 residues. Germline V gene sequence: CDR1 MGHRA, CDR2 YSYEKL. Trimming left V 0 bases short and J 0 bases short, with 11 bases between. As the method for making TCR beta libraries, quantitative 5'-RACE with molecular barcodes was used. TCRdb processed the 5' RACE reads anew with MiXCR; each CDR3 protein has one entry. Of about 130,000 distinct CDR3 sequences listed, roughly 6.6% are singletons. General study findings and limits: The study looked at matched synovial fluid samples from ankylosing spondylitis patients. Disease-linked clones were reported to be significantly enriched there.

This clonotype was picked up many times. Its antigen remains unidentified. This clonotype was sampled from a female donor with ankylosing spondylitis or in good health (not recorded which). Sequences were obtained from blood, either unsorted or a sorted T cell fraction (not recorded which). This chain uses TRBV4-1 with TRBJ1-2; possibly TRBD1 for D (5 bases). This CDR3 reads CASSQDTGYANYGYTF. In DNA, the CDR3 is TGCGCCAGCAGCCAAGATACAGGATATGCTAACTATGGCTACACCTTC.